This T cell receptor beta chain came from a study of cytomegalovirus exposure and HLA in healthy donors. Study conclusions and caveats: Reports credit the classifier with highly specific, highly sensitive diagnosis of cytomegalovirus status. Clusters of TCRs from the first cohort tended to co-occur in the roughly 120 validation repertoires (as a later analysis found). The investigators catalogued 160 or so TCR beta chains as cytomegalovirus-associated. In vitro experiments confirmed that three CMV-associated chains were specific for CMV antigens.

The V segment lost 0 bases and the J segment 6 bases; nucleotides outside the gene matches: 10. This CDR3 region has 17 residues. Germline V gene sequence: CDR1 SGDLS, CDR2 YYNGEE. Data came from immunoSEQ multiplex PCR; TCRdb stores just in-frame clones and leaves some out. The table lists hundreds of thousands of clones, roughly 89% of them singletons. About this clone itself: Its antigen is still unknown.

The clonotype comes from a woman between 18 and 30 years old in good health and CMV-seronegative. The chain joins TRBV9 to TRBJ2-1; 9 positions agree with TRBD2. Specimen: PBMCs. The CDR3 spells CASSVDLTSGSLNEQFF. DNA of the CDR3: TGTGCCAGCAGCGTAGATTTAACTAGCGGGTCACTCAATGAGCAGTTCTTC.